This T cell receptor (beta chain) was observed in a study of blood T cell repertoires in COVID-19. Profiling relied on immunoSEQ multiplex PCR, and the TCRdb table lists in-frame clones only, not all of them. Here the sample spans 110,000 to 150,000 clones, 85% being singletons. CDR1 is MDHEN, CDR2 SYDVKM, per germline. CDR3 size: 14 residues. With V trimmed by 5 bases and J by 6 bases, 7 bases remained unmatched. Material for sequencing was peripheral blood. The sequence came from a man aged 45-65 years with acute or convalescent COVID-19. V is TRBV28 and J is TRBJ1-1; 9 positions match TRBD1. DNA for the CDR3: TGTGCCAGCAGTCTGACCGGGACAGGGTCTGAAGCTTTCTTT. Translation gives CASSLTGTGSEAFF.